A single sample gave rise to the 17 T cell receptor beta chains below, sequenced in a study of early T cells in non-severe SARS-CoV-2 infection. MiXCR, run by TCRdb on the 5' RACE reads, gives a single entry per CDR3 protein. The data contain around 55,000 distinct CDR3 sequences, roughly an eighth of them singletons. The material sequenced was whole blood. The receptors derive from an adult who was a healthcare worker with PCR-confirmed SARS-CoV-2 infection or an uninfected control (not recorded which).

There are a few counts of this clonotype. CDR3 DNA sequence: TGTGCCAGCAGCCCTGGGGTAGCGGGAAGTCATGAGCAGTTCTTC. Protein product: CASSPGVAGSHEQFF. This chain uses TRBV3-1 with TRBJ2-1, with 8 bases fitting TRBD2. The CDR3 runs 15 residues. The V gene's germline CDR1 is LGHDT and CDR2 YNNKEL (reference sequence). V dropped 4 bases and J dropped 8; count of bases not matched to a gene: 10.

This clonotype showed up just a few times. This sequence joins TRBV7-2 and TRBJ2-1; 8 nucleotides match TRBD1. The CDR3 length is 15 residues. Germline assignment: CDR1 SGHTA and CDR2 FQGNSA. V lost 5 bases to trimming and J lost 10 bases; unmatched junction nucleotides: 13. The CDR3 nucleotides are TGTGCCAGCAGCGTCTCGGGGACAGGACCCCCCGAGCAGTTCTTC. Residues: CASSVSGTGPPEQFF.

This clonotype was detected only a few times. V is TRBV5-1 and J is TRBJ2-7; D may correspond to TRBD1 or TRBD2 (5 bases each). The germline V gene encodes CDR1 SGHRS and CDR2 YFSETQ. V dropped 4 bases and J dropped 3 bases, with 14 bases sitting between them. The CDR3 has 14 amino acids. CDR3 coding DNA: TGCGCCAGCAGCGGGGACGGTGGATTCTACGAGCAGTACTTC. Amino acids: CASSGDGGFYEQYF.

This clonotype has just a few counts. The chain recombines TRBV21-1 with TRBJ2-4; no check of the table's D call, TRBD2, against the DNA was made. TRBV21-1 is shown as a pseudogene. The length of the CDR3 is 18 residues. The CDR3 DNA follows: TGTGCCAGCAGTCGCCCAGGGCCCCGGCGGGGCGCCAAAAACATTCAGTACTTC. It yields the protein CASSRPGPRRGAKNIQYF.

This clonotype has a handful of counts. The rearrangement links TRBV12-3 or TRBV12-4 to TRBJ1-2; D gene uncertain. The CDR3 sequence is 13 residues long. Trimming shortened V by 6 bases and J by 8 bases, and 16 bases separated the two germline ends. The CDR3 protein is CASRLDTAKGYTF. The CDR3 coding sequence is TGTGCCAGCAGACTAGACACGGCTAAGGGCTACACCTTC.

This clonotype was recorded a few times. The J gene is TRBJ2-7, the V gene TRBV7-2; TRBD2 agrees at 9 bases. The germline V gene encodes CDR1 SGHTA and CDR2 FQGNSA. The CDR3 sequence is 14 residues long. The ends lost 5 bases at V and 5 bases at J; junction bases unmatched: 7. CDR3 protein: CASSAGLARNEQYF. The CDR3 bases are TGTGCCAGCAGCGCCGGACTAGCGCGGAACGAGCAGTACTTC.

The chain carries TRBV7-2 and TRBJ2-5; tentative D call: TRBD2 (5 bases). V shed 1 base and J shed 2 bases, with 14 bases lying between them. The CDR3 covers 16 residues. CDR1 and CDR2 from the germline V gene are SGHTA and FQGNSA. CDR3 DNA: TGTGCCAGCAGCTTAGGAGGGCTAGCTTTTCAAGAGACCCAGTACTTC. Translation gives CASSLGGLAFQETQYF.

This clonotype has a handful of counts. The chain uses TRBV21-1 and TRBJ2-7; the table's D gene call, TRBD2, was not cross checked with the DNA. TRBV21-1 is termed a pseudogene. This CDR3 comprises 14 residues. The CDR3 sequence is CASSKVAGGPQQYF. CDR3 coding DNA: TGTGCCAGCAGCAAGGTAGCGGGAGGGCCCCAGCAGTACTTC.

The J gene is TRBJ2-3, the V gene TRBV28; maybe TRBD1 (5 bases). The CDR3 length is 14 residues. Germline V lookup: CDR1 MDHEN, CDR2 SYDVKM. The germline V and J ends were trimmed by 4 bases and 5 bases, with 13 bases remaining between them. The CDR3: CASSWTPREDTQYF. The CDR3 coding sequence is TGTGCCAGCAGTTGGACACCGCGCGAAGATACGCAGTATTTT.

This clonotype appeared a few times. In nucleotides, the CDR3 is TGCAGCGTTGGAAGGACTAGCGGGAATTCGGCCCAGTACTTC. Amino acid sequence: CSVGRTSGNSAQYF. The chain carries TRBV29-1 and TRBJ2-5, with TRBD2 matching 12 bases. There are 14 residues in the CDR3. V shed 4 bases, J shed 9 bases, and the junction held 9 bases outside the gene matches. Germline assignment: CDR1 SQVTM and CDR2 ANQGSEA.

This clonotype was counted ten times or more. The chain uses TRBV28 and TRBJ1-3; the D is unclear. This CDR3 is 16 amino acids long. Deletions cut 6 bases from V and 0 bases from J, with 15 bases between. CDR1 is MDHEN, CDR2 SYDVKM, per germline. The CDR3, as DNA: TGTGCCAGCAGGACTAACAGAGCTCCCTCTGGAAACACCATATATTTT. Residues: CASRTNRAPSGNTIYF.

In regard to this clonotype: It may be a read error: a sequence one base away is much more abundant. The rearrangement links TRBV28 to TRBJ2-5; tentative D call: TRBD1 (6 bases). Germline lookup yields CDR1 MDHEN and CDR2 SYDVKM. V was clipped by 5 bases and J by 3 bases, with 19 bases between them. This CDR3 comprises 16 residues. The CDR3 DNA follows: TGTGCCAGCAGTCCCTCCGGGACAAGGGGCGAAGAGACCCAGTACTTC. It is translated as CASSPSGTRGEETQYF.

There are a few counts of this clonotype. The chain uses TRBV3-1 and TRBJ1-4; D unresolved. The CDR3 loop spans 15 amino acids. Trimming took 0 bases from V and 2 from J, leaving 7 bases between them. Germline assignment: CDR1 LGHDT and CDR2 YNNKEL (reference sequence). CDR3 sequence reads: CASSQDHGTNEKLFF. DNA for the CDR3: TGTGCCAGCAGCCAAGATCATGGGACTAATGAAAAACTGTTTTTT.

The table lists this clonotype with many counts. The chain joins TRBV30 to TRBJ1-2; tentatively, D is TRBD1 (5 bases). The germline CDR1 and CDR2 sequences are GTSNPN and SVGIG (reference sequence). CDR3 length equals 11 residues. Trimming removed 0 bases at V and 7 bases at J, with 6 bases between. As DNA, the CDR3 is TGTGCCTGGAGTGTACAGGCTGGCTACACCTTC. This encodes CAWSVQAGYTF.

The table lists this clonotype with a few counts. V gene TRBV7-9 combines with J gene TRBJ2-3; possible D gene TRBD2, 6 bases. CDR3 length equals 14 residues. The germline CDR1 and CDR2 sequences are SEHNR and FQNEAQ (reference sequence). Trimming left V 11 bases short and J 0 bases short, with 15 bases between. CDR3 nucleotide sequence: TGTGCCGCAGCTCCTGGGACTAGCACAGATACGCAGTATTTT. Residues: CAAAPGTSTDTQYF.

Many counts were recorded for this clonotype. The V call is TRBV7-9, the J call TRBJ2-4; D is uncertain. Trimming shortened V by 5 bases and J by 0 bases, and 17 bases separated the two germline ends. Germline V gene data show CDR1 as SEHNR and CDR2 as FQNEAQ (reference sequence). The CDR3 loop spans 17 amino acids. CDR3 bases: TGTGCCAGCAGCCTCTTCATCAGCGAACTAGCCAAAAACATTCAGTACTTC. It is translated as CASSLFISELAKNIQYF. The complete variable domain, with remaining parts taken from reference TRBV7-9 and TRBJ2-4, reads DTGVSQNPRHKITKRGQNVTFRCDPISEHNRLYWYRQTLGQGPEFLTYFQNEAQLEKSRLLSDRFSAERPKGSFSTLEIQRTEQGDSAMYLCASSLFISELAKNIQYFGAGTRLSVL.

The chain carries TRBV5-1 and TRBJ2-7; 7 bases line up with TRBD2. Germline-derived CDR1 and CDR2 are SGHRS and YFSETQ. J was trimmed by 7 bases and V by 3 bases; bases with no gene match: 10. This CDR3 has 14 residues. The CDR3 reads CASSYSGTPGEQYF. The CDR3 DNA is TGCGCCAGCAGCTACAGCGGGACCCCTGGGGAGCAGTACTTC.